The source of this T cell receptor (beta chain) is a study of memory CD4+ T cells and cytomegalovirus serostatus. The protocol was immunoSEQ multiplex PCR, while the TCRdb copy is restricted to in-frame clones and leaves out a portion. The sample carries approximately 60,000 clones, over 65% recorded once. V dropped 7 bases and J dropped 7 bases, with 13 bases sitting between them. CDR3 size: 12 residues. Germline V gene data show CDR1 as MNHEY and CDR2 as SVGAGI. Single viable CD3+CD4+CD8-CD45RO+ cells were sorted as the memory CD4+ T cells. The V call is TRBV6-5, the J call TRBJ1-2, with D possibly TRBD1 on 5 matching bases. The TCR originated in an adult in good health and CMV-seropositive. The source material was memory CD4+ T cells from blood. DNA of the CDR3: TGTGCCAGCAAGCAGGGATCGGTTGGCTACACCTTC. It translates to CASKQGSVGYTF.